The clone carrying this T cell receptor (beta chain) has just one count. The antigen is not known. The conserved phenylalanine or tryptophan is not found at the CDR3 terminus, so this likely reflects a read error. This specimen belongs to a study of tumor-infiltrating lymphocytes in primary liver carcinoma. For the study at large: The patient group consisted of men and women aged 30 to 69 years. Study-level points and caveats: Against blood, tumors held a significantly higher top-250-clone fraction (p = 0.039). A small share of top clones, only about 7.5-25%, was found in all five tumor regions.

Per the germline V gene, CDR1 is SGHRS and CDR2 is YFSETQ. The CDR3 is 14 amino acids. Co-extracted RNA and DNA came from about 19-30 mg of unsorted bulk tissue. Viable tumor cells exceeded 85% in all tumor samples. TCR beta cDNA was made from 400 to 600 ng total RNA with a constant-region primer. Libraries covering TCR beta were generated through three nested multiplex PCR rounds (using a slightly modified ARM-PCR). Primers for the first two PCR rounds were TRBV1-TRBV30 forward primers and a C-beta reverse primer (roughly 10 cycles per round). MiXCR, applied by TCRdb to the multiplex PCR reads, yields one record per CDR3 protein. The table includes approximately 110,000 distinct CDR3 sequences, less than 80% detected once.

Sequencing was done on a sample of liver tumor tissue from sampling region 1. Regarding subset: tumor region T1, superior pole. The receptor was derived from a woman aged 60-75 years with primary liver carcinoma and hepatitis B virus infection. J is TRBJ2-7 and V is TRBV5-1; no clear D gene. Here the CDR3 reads CTSSLLSQGYEQYL. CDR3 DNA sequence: TGCACCAGCAGCTTGTTATCACAAGGCTACGAGCAGTACCTC.